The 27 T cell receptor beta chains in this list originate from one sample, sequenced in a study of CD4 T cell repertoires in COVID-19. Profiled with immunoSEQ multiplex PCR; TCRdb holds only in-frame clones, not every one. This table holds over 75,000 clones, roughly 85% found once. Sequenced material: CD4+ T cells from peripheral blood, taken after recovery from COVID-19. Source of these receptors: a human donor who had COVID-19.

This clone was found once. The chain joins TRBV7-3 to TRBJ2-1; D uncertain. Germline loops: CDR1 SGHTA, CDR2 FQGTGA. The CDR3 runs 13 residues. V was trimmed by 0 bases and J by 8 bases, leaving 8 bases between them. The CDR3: CASSLTEIDEQFF. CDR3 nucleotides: TGTGCCAGCAGCTTAACGGAGATCGATGAGCAGTTCTTC.

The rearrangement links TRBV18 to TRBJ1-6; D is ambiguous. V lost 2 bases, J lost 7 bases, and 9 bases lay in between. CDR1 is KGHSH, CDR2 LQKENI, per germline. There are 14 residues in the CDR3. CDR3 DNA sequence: TGTGCCAGCTCACCAGGGTCAAACAATTCACCCCTCCACTTT. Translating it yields CASSPGSNNSPLHF.

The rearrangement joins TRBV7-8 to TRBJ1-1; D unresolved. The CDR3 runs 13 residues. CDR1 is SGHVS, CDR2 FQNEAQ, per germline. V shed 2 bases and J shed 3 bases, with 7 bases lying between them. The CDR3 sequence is CASSLLPDTEAFF. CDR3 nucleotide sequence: TGTGCCAGCAGCTTATTACCGGACACTGAAGCTTTCTTT.

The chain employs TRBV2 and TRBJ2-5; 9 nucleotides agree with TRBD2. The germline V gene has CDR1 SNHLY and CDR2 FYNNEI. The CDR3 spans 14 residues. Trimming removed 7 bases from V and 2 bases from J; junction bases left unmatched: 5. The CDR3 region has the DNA TGTGCCAGCAAAGCGGGGGGCCTGCAAGAGACCCAGTACTTC. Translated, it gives CASKAGGLQETQYF.

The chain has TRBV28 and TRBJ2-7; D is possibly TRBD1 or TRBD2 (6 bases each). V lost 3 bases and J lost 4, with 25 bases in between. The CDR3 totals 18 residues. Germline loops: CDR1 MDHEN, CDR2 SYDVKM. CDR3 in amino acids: CASSFLLTWTGATYEQYF. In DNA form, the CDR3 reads TGTGCCAGCAGTTTCTTACTGACTTGGACGGGGGCCACATACGAGCAGTACTTC.

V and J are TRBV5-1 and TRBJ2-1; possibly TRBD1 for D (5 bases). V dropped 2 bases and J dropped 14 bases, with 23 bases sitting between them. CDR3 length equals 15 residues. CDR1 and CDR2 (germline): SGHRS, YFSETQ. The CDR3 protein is CASSFNGANTNREFF. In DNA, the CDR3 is TGCGCCAGCAGCTTTAATGGGGCGAATACAAATCGGGAGTTCTTC.

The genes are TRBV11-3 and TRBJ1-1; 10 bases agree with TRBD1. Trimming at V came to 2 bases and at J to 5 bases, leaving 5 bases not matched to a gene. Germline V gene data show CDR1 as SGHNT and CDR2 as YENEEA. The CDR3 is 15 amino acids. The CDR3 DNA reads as TGTGCCAGCAGCTTAAAGGACAGGGGGGGAACTGAAGCTTTCTTT. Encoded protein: CASSLKDRGGTEAFF.

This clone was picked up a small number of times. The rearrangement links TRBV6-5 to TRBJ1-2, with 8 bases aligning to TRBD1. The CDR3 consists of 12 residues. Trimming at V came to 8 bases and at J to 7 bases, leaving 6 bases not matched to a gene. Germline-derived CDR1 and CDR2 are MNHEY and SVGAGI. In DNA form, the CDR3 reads TGTGCCAGCCCGGGACAGGAGGGTGGCTACACCTTC. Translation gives CASPGQEGGYTF.

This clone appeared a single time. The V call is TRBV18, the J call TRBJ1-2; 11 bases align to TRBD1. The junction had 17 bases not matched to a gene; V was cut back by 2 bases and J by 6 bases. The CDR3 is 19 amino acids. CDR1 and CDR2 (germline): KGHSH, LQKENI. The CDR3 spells CASSPIRRDRGKVGNGYTF. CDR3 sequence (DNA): TGTGCCAGCTCACCAATAAGGAGGGACAGGGGGAAGGTTGGGAATGGCTACACCTTC.

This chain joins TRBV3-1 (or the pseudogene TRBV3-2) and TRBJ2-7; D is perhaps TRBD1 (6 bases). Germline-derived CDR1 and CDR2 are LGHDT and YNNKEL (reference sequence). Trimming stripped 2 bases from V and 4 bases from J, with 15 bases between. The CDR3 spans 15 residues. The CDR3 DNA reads TGTGCCAGCAGCCAACCAACAGGGCCGCGGTACGAGCAGTACTTC. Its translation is CASSQPTGPRYEQYF.

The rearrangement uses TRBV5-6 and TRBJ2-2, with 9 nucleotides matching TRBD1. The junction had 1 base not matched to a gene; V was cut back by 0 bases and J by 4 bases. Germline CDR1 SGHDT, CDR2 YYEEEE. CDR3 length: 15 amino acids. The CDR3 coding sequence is TGTGCCAGCAGCTTGGGGGACAGGGCCACCGGGGAGCTGTTTTTT. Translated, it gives CASSLGDRATGELFF.

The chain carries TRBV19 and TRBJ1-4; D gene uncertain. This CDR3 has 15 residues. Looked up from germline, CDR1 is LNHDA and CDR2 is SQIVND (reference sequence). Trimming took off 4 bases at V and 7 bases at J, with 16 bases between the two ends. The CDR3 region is CASSKDSTPPEKLFF. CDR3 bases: TGTGCCAGTAGTAAAGACTCAACCCCCCCTGAAAAACTGTTTTTT.

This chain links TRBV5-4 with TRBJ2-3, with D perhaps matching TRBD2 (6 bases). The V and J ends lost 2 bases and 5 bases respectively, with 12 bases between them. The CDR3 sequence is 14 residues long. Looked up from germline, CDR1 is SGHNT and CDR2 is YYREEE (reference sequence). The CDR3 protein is CASSFPGDGDTQYF. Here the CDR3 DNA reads TGTGCCAGCAGCTTTCCGGGGGATGGAGATACGCAGTATTTT.

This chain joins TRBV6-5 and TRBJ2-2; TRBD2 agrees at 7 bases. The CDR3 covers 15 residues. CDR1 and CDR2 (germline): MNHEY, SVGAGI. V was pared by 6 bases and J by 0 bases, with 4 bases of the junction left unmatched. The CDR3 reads CASRPGGSNTGELFF. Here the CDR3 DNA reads TGTGCCAGCAGGCCGGGAGGATCGAACACCGGGGAGCTGTTTTTT.

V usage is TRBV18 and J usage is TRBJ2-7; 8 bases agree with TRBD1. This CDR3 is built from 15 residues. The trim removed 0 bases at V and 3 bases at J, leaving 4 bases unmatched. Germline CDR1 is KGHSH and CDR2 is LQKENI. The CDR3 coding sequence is TGTGCCAGCTCACCACCTGCCGGACAGGGCTACGAGCAGTACTTC. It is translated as CASSPPAGQGYEQYF.

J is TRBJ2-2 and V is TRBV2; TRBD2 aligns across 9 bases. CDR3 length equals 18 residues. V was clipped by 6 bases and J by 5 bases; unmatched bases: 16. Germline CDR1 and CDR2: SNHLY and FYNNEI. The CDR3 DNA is TGTGCCAGCAGGGTTACCCCGCTCGGGACTAGCAGTACCGGGGAGCTGTTTTTT. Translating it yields CASRVTPLGTSSTGELFF. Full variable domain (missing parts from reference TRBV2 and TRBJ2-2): EPEVTQTPSHQVTQMGQEVILRCVPISNHLYFYWYRQILGQKVEFLVSFYNNEISEKSEIFDDQFSVERPDGSNFTLKIRSTKLEDSAMYFCASRVTPLGTSSTGELFFGEGSRLTVL.

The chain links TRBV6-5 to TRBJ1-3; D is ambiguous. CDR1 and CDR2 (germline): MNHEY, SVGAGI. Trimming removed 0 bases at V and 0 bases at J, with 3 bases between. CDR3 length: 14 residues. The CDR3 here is CASSYSSSGNTIYF. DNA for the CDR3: TGTGCCAGCAGTTACTCCAGCTCTGGAAACACCATATATTTT.

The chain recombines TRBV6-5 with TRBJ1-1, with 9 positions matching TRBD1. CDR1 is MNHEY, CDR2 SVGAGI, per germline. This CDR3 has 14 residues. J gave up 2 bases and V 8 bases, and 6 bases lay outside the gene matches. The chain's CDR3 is CASERQGVNTEAFF. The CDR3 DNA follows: TGTGCCAGCGAACGACAGGGGGTAAACACTGAAGCTTTCTTT.

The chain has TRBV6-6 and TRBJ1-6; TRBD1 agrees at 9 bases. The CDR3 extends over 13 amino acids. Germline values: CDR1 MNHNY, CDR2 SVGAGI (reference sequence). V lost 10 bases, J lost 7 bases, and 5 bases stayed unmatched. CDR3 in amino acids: CAIRQGVNSPLHF. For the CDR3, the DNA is TGTGCCATCCGACAGGGGGTAAATTCACCCCTCCACTTT.

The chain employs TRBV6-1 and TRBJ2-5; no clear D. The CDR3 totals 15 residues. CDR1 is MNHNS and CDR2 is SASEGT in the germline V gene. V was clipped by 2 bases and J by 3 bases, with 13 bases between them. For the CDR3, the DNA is TGTGCCAGCAGTGAAAACGGGTTACGTGAAGAGACCCAGTACTTC. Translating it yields CASSENGLREETQYF.

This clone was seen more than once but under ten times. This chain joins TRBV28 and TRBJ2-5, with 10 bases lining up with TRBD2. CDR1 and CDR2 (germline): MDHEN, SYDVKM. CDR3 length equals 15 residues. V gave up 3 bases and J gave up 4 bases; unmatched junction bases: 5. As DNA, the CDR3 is TGTGCCAGCAGTTTTCCTAGCGGGAGTCGAGAGACCCAGTACTTC. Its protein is CASSFPSGSRETQYF.

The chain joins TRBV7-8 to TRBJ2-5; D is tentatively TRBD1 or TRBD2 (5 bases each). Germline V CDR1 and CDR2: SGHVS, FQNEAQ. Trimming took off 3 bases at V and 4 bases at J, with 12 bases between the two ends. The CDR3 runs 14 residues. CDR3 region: CASSLLTGAETQYF. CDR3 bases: TGTGCCAGCAGCTTGCTAACCGGGGCAGAGACCCAGTACTTC.

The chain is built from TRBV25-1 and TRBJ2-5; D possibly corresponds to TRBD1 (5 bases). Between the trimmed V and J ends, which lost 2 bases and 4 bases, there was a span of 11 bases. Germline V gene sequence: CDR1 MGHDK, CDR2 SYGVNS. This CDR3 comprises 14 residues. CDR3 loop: CASSEHKQGETQYF. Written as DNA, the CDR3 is TGTGCCAGCAGTGAACATAAGCAGGGAGAGACCCAGTACTTC.

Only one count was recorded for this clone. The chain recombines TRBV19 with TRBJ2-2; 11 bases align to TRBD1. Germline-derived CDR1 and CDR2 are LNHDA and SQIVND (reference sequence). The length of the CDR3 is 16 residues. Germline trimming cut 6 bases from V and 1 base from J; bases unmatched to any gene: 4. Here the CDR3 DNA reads TGTGCCAGTAGCCGGACAGGGGGCTTGAACACCGGGGAGCTGTTTTTT. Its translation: CASSRTGGLNTGELFF.

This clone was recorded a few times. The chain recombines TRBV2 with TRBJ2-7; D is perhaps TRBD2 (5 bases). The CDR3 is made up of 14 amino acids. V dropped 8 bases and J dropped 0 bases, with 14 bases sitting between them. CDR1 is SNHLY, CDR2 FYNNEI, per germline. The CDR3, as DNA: TGTGCCAGCCGGTGGGATCGGGGCTCCTACGAGCAGTACTTC. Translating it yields CASRWDRGSYEQYF.

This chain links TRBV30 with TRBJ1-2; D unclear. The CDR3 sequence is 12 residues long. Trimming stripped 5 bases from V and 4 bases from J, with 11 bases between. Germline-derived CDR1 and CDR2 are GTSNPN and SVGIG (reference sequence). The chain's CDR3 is CAWGASPYGYTF. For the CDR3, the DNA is TGTGCCTGGGGCGCAAGTCCCTATGGCTACACCTTC.

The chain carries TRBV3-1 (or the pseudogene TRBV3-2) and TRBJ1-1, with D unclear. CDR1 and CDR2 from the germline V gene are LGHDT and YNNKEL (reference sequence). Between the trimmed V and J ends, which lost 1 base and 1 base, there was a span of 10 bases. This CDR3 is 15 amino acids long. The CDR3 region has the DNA TGTGCCAGCAGCCAAGGGACGGCGGGGAACACTGAAGCTTTCTTT. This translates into CASSQGTAGNTEAFF.